This T cell receptor beta chain was documented in a study of T cells after yellow fever vaccination. Study-level findings and limits: Peaking on day 5 versus 15, the secondary response was faster but weaker. Abundant clonotypes from the bulk population could get into FACS-sorted repertoires as contaminants.

TCRdb fed the 5' RACE reads into MiXCR, producing one record per CDR3 protein. The sample consists of around 610,000 distinct CDR3 sequences, roughly 13% of them appearing once. This clonotype was seen more than once but under ten times. Its matching antigen is unknown. The sequencing here drew on PBMCs, taken on the day of the yellow fever booster vaccination. The TCR originated in a man in his thirties or forties who received the YFV17D yellow fever vaccine.

CDR3 coding DNA: TGTGCCACCAGCAGAGGCGGGAGTGGCTACGAGCAGTACTTC. Translation gives CATSRGGSGYEQYF. The V gene is TRBV15, the J gene TRBJ2-7, with 7 bases lining up with TRBD2. Germline V gene sequence: CDR1 LNHNV, CDR2 YYDKDF (reference sequence). With 1 base clipped from V and 3 bases from J, the junction kept 3 bases outside the gene matches. The CDR3 extends over 14 amino acids.